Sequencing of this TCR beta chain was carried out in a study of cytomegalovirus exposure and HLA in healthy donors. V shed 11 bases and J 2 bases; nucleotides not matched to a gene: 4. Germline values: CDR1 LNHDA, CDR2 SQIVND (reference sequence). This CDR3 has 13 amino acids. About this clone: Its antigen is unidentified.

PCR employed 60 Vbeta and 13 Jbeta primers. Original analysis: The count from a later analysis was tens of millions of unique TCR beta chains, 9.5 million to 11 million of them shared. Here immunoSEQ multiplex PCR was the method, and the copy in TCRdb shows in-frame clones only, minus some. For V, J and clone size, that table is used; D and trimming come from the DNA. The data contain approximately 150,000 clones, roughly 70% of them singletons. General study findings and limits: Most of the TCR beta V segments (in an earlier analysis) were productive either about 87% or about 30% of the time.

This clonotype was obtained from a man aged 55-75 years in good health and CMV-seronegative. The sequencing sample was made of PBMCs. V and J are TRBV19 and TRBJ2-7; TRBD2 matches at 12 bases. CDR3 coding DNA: TGTGCCGCTACTAGCGGGAGGACCTACGAGCAGTACTTC. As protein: CAATSGRTYEQYF.